This entry concerns a single T cell receptor beta chain. This entry is derived from a study of blood T cell repertoires in COVID-19. The V end was cut by 5 bases, the J end by 6 bases, with 11 bases between. CDR1 SGHDN and CDR2 FVKESK come from the germline V gene. The length of the CDR3 is 14 residues. Clones were read by immunoSEQ multiplex PCR, and TCRdb kept only the in-frame ones, dropping some. The sample carries 100,000 to 150,000 clones, approximately 88% recorded once. The sequence was collected from a man aged 50 to 60 with acute or convalescent COVID-19. The chain has TRBV14 and TRBJ1-6; maybe TRBD1 (6 bases). Sequencing was done on a sample of peripheral blood. CDR3 in amino acids: CASSTGPPNSPLHF. The CDR3 DNA is TGTGCCAGCAGCACAGGGCCGCCTAATTCACCCCTCCACTTT.